This TCR beta chain was obtained from a study of PD-L1 blockade in urothelial cancer. Study background: Patients commenced intravenous atezolizumab, 1,200 mg every 3 weeks, in 2014.

TCRdb keeps only in-frame clones here, not all; method: immunoSEQ multiplex PCR. The table has 35,000 to 45,000 clones, about four fifths seen once. CDR3 length: 14 amino acids. V lost 5 bases and J lost 8; bases outside the gene matches: 6. The germline gives CDR1 MNHEY, CDR2 SMNVEV (reference sequence). Sample time point: peripheral blood 6 weeks after treatment start. Specimen: PBMCs, collected around atezolizumab (anti-PD-L1) treatment. The chain is built from TRBV27 and TRBJ2-1; 10 bases match TRBD1. The sequence came from a man aged 60 to 75 with urothelial cancer. The CDR3 coding sequence is TGTGCCAGCAGTCACCGACAGGGGGCTGATGAGCAGTTCTTC. Amino acids: CASSHRQGADEQFF.